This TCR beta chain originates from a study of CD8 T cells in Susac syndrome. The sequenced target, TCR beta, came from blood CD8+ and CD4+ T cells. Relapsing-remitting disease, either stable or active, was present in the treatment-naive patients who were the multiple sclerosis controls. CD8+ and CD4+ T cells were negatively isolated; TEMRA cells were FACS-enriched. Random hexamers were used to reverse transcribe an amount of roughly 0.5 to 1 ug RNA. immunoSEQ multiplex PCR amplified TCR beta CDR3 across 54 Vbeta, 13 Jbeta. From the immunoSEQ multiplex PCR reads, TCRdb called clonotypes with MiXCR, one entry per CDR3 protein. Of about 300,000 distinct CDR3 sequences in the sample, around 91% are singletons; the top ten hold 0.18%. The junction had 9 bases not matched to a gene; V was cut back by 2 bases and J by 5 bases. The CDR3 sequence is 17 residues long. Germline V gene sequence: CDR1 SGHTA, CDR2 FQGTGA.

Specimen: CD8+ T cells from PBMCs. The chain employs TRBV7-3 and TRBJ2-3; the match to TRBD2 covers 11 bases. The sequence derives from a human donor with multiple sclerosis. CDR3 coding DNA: TGTGCCAGCAGCTTATTGGCCCTAGCGGGGGGAGGAGATACGCAGTATTTT. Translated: CASSLLALAGGGDTQYF.